The 27 T cell receptor beta chains in this list originate from one sample, sequenced in a study of T cells in Graves' hyperthyroidism and ophthalmopathy. Researchers took RNA transcripts and amplified the TCR beta CDR3 regions from them. Carried out on the TCR CDR3, a first-round RT-PCR used the HTBI primer set. One entry per CDR3 protein results from TCRdb running MiXCR on the multiplex PCR reads. The sample holds 660,000 or so distinct CDR3 sequences, 45% seen once. The specimen sequenced was peripheral blood or thyroid tissue (not recorded which). The source is an adult man with Graves' disease, either hyperthyroidism or ophthalmopathy (not recorded which).

As concerns this clonotype: One end of the junction varies from germline; a read error may be responsible. V gene TRBV10-3 combines with J gene TRBJ2-7, with D tentatively TRBD1 (7 bases). The CDR3 spans 16 residues. Germline V lookup: CDR1 ENHRY, CDR2 SYGVKD. CDR3 residues: CASSGGLTGTAGEQYF. CDR3 nucleotides: TGTGCCAGCAGTGGTGGGCTGACAGGGACTGCTGGCGAGCAGTACTTC.

This clonotype was seen a single time. This CDR3 is CASSKGVREKLFF. Written as DNA, the CDR3 is TGTGCCAGTAGTAAGGGGGTTCGTGAAAAACTGTTTTTT. The chain joins TRBV19 to TRBJ1-4, with D maybe TRBD1 (6 bases). This CDR3 comprises 13 residues. V gave up 4 bases and J gave up 7 bases, with 10 bases separating them. Germline V gives CDR1 LNHDA, CDR2 SQIVND (reference sequence).

This clonotype has a count of ten or more. This chain links TRBV20-1 with TRBJ1-5, with D perhaps TRBD1 (6 bases). The V gene's germline CDR1 is DFQATT and CDR2 SNEGSKA (reference sequence). The CDR3 spans 16 residues. The ends were cut back, 0 bases at V and 0 bases at J, with 12 bases in the middle. The DNA for the CDR3 is TGCAGTGCTAGAGATCTGGGGGCGTCTAGCAATCAGCCCCAGCATTTT. This sequence encodes CSARDLGASSNQPQHF.

This clonotype was seen more than once but under ten times. V is TRBV14 and J is TRBJ2-2, with D hard to call. The ends were cut back, 2 bases at V and 1 base at J, with 8 bases in the middle. CDR1 and CDR2 (germline): SGHDN, FVKESK. CDR3 size: 15 residues. The CDR3 protein is CASSQSSRNTGELFF. The CDR3 DNA reads TGTGCCAGCAGCCAATCATCCCGGAACACCGGGGAGCTGTTTTTT.

This clonotype turned up a few times. V usage is TRBV14 and J usage is TRBJ2-2; D unclear. The CDR3 has 13 amino acids. Germline V gene lookup returns CDR1 SGHDN and CDR2 FVKESK. Trimming took 3 bases from V and 6 from J, leaving 8 bases between them. The CDR3 spells CASSQVVAGELFF. The DNA for the CDR3 is TGTGCCAGCAGCCAGGTTGTCGCCGGGGAGCTGTTTTTT.

V and J are TRBV6-5 and TRBJ2-7, with D possibly matching TRBD1 (6 bases). The V gene's germline CDR1 is MNHEY and CDR2 SVGAGI. This CDR3 has 15 residues. V gave up 0 bases and J gave up 1 base, with 10 bases separating them. The CDR3 here is CASSYSRDRSYEQYF. In DNA, the CDR3 is TGTGCCAGCAGTTACTCCCGCGACAGGTCCTACGAGCAGTACTTC.

V usage is TRBV5-6 and J usage is TRBJ1-2; D is perhaps TRBD1 (5 bases). Between the trimmed V and J ends, which lost 4 bases and 4 bases, there was a span of 17 bases. Germline CDR1 and CDR2: SGHDT and YYEEEE. The CDR3 sequence is 15 residues long. The CDR3 DNA sequence: TGTGCCAGCAGCAACCAAGTGGGGCCGGGCTATGGCTACACCTTC. Its translation is CASSNQVGPGYGYTF.

Points on this clonotype: Relative to the germline gene, one junction end is altered; a read error may explain this. CDR3 nucleotides: TGTGCCAGTAGCCCGATGGGACAGGGGTTTGGCGGGGAGCTGTCTTTT. Amino acid sequence: CASSPMGQGFGGELSF. The V and J genes are TRBV19 and TRBJ2-2, with 10 bases lining up with TRBD1. Germline V gene lookup returns CDR1 LNHDA and CDR2 SQIVND (reference sequence). CDR3 size: 16 residues.

A remark on this clonotype: As the CDR3 is not closed by the conserved phenylalanine or tryptophan, this likely results from a read error. This rearrangement joins TRBV5-1 to TRBJ1-1; D is unresolved. This CDR3 has 12 residues. Germline CDR1 reads SGHRS; CDR2 reads YFSETQ. V was clipped by 1 base and J by 3 bases, with 4 bases between them. CDR3 sequence reads: CASSLMDTEAFL. The CDR3 DNA follows: TGCGCCAGCAGCTTGATGGACACTGAAGCTTTCCTT.

Many counts were recorded for this clonotype. The junction does not match germline at one end; this may be a read error. This chain joins TRBV29-1 and TRBJ1-1; D possibly corresponds to TRBD1 (5 bases). The CDR3 sequence is 11 residues long. Germline V gives CDR1 SQVTM, CDR2 ANQGSEA. The CDR3 loop reads CQGFGKTEAFF. The CDR3 DNA sequence: TGTCAGGGTTTTGGGAAGACTGAAGCTTTCTTT.

The chain links TRBV2 to TRBJ1-6, with a weak D call TRBD1 (6 bases). The CDR3 consists of 15 residues. V lost 3 bases and J 7 bases, leaving 13 bases between the germline ends. Germline V lookup: CDR1 SNHLY, CDR2 FYNNEI. In nucleotides, the CDR3 is TGTGCCAGCAGTGATAAGAACAGGGTAAATTCACCCCTCCACTTT. It yields the protein CASSDKNRVNSPLHF.

The chain couples TRBV29-1 to TRBJ1-4; D is unclear. The CDR3 is made up of 11 amino acids. Per the germline V gene, CDR1 is SQVTM and CDR2 is ANQGSEA. Trimming pared 6 bases from V and 7 bases from J, leaving 9 bases between. CDR3 residues: CSVQHGEKLFF. The CDR3 region has the DNA TGCAGCGTCCAACATGGTGAAAAACTGTTTTTT. Full variable domain (missing parts from reference TRBV29-1 and TRBJ1-4): SAVISQKPSRDICQRGTSLTIQCQVDSQVTMMFWYRQQPGQSLTLIATANQGSEATYESGFVIDKFPISRPNLTFSTLTVSNMSPEDSSIYLCSVQHGEKLFFGSGTQLSVL.

V gene TRBV9 combines with J gene TRBJ1-3; 10 positions agree with TRBD1. The CDR3 has 15 residues. Germline CDR1 SGDLS, CDR2 YYNGEE. The V and J ends lost 4 bases and 3 bases, in that order; junction bases with no gene match: 4. In DNA, the CDR3 is TGTGCCAGCAGCCCTGGGACAGGGGTTGGAAACACCATATATTTT. This codes for CASSPGTGVGNTIYF. Together with reference TRBV9 and TRBJ1-3, the CDR3 gives the full variable domain: DSGVTQTPKHLITATGQRVTLRCSPRSGDLSVYWYQQSLDQGLQFLIQYYNGEERAKGNILERFSAQQFPDLHSELNLSSLELGDSALYFCASSPGTGVGNTIYFGEGSWLTVV.

This clonotype was detected only once. The chain is built from TRBV14 and TRBJ1-2, with 12 bases that match TRBD1. Unmatched junction bases numbered 8, after V lost 4 bases and J lost 8 bases. Germline lookup yields CDR1 SGHDN and CDR2 FVKESK. CDR3 size: 15 residues. CDR3: CASSPPGQGALGYTF. CDR3 DNA sequence: TGTGCCAGCAGCCCACCGGGACAGGGGGCGTTGGGCTACACCTTC.

This clonotype was seen a few times. DNA for the CDR3: TGCAGTGCTAGAATTTCAGGGGCGCCAAAAGAGACCCAGTACTTC. It yields the protein CSARISGAPKETQYF. The rearrangement links TRBV20-1 to TRBJ2-5; possible D gene TRBD1, 6 bases. Germline V CDR1 and CDR2: DFQATT, SNEGSKA (reference sequence). This CDR3 comprises 15 residues. The V end was cut by 2 bases, the J end by 3 bases, with 16 bases between.

The genes are TRBV2 and TRBJ2-7; the D gene is possibly TRBD2 (6 bases). The CDR3 is made up of 13 amino acids. The V end was cut by 5 bases, the J end by 6 bases, with 14 bases between. Per germline, CDR1 SNHLY and CDR2 FYNNEI. CDR3 loop: CASSMTSGVEQYF. The CDR3 DNA is TGTGCCAGCAGTATGACCTCGGGGGTCGAGCAGTACTTC.

This clonotype was picked up many times. This sequence joins TRBV10-3 and TRBJ2-5, with D maybe TRBD1 (7 bases). This CDR3 is 13 amino acids long. Germline V gives CDR1 ENHRY, CDR2 SYGVKD. The CDR3 coding sequence is TGTACCACCGCGGAGGGGGCCGAAGAGACCCAGTACTTC. Translating gives CTTAEGAEETQYF.

The V gene is TRBV20-1, the J gene TRBJ1-5; 10 bases are shared with TRBD1. This CDR3 contains 14 residues. J lost 3 bases, V lost 8 bases, and 7 bases had no gene match. Germline V gives CDR1 DFQATT, CDR2 SNEGSKA (reference sequence). This CDR3 reads CSPDRGQDNQPQHF. The CDR3 nucleotides are TGCAGTCCCGACAGGGGGCAAGACAATCAGCCCCAGCATTTT.

The chain is built from TRBV6-5 and TRBJ1-2; no firm D call. The CDR3 spans 14 residues. Trimming took 0 bases from V and 2 from J, leaving 7 bases between them. Germline CDR1 MNHEY, CDR2 SVGAGI. The CDR3 bases are TGTGCCAGCAGTTACTCGAGCCTGAACTATGGCTACACCTTC. Translating it yields CASSYSSLNYGYTF.

The chain carries TRBV2 and TRBJ2-7, with 12 bases identical to TRBD1. The ends lost 4 bases at V and 6 bases at J; junction bases unmatched: 7. The CDR3 has 15 amino acids. The germline V gene has CDR1 SNHLY and CDR2 FYNNEI. The CDR3, as DNA: TGTGCCAGCAGTGTTTACGGGACAGGGGGCTTCGAGCAGTACTTC. Its protein is CASSVYGTGGFEQYF.

The chain recombines TRBV11-2 with TRBJ1-1; TRBD1 aligns across 8 bases. The CDR3 is 15 residues long. V shed 5 bases, J shed 2 bases, and the junction held 7 bases outside the gene matches. The germline CDR1 and CDR2 sequences are SGHAT and FQNNGV. DNA for the CDR3: TGTGCCAGCAGCCAAGGACAGGGCGGAAACACTGAAGCTTTCTTT. Protein product: CASSQGQGGNTEAFF.

This clonotype was picked up many times. The chain has TRBV7-2 and TRBJ2-7; possibly TRBD1 for D (5 bases). The CDR3 consists of 12 residues. The germline V and J ends were trimmed by 6 bases and 3 bases, with 9 bases remaining between them. Germline assignment: CDR1 SGHTA and CDR2 FQGNSA. The CDR3 region has the DNA TGTGCCAGCAGTTCGACAGACTACGAGCAGTACTTC. Residues: CASSSTDYEQYF.

This clonotype was seen more than once but under ten times. J is TRBJ2-7 and V is TRBV7-8, with 10 nucleotides matching TRBD2. The germline V gene has CDR1 SGHVS and CDR2 FQNEAQ. This CDR3 region has 16 residues. V was pared by 5 bases and J by 0 bases, with 7 bases of the junction left unmatched. The CDR3: CASSPRLAGRSYEQYF. The CDR3 DNA reads TGTGCCAGCAGCCCAAGACTAGCGGGCCGCTCCTACGAGCAGTACTTC. The full variable domain, in which reference TRBV7-8 and TRBJ2-7 provide the parts outside the CDR3, is GAGVSQSPRYKVAKRGQDVALRCDPISGHVSLFWYQQALGQGPEFLTYFQNEAQLDKSGLPSDRFFAERPEGSVSTLKIQRTQQEDSAVYLCASSPRLAGRSYEQYFGPGTRLTVT.

This clonotype was detected a few times. The V gene is TRBV20-1, the J gene TRBJ1-4; the match to TRBD1 covers 9 bases. After removal of 5 bases from V and 3 bases from J, the junction contained 7 bases not matched to a gene. CDR1 is DFQATT, CDR2 SNEGSKA, per germline (reference sequence). This CDR3 is 15 amino acids long. Here the CDR3 DNA reads TGCAGTGCTCGCGACAGGGGGGTGTCTAATGAAAAACTGTTTTTT. Its protein is CSARDRGVSNEKLFF.

In its sample, this clonotype was seen a few times. This sequence joins TRBV12-3 or TRBV12-4 and TRBJ1-1; no definite D call. This CDR3 contains 14 residues. The germline V and J ends were trimmed by 5 bases and 4 bases, with 14 bases remaining between them. The CDR3 region has the DNA TGTGCCAGCAGTCGCACCGGGAGCGGCACTGAAGCTTTCTTT. Protein product: CASSRTGSGTEAFF.

The CDR3 protein is CAISFRTQPQHF. Here the CDR3 DNA reads TGTGCCATCAGTTTCCGCACTCAGCCCCAGCATTTT. The rearrangement joins TRBV10-3 to TRBJ1-5; D ambiguous. Germline lookup yields CDR1 ENHRY and CDR2 SYGVKD. The CDR3 has 12 amino acids. Trimming left V 5 bases short and J 6 bases short, with 8 bases between.

V is TRBV7-3 and J is TRBJ1-2, with 9 nucleotides matching TRBD1. V shed 5 bases and J 8 bases; nucleotides not matched to a gene: 15. This CDR3 spans 16 amino acids. Germline-derived CDR1 and CDR2 are SGHTA and FQGTGA. CDR3 protein: CASSTTAQTTGGGYTF. The CDR3 DNA sequence: TGTGCCAGCAGCACCACCGCTCAGACGACAGGGGGAGGCTACACCTTC.